A single sample gave rise to the 10 T cell receptor beta chains below, sequenced in a study of CD8 T cells in ankylosing spondylitis. TCRdb redid the calling of the 5' RACE reads with MiXCR, one entry per CDR3 protein. The sample has around 300,000 distinct CDR3 sequences, about 20% seen once. Sequences were obtained from blood, either unsorted or a sorted T cell fraction (not recorded which). These receptors originate from a female donor with ankylosing spondylitis or in good health (not recorded which).

The sample holds a few counts of this clonotype. This chain joins TRBV7-2 and TRBJ1-5; D is unclear. CDR3 size: 12 residues. Trimming left V 4 bases short and J 11 bases short, with 12 bases between. Germline CDR1 is SGHTA and CDR2 is FQGNSA. CDR3 nucleotides: TGTGCCAGCAGCTCGGACGTCCTGTCCCAGCATTTT. Translation gives CASSSDVLSQHF. The complete variable domain, with remaining parts taken from reference TRBV7-2 and TRBJ1-5, reads GAGVSQSPSNKVTEKGKDVELRCDPISGHTALYWYRQSLGQGLEFLIYFQGNSAPDKSGLPSDRFSAERTGGSVSTLTIQRTQQEDSAVYLCASSSDVLSQHFGDGTRLSIL.

This sequence joins TRBV6-1 and TRBJ1-2; 7 nucleotides align to TRBD1. Trimming at V came to 7 bases and at J to 0 bases, leaving 8 bases not matched to a gene. This CDR3 is built from 15 residues. CDR1 is MNHNS and CDR2 is SASEGT in the germline V gene. The CDR3 region is CASNTRTGSNYGYTF. CDR3 coding DNA: TGTGCCAGCAATACGAGGACAGGATCTAACTATGGCTACACCTTC.

V gene TRBV5-4 combines with J gene TRBJ2-5; 8 bases are shared with TRBD2. With 4 bases clipped from V and 2 bases from J, the junction kept 4 bases outside the gene matches. Germline values: CDR1 SGHNT, CDR2 YYREEE (reference sequence). The CDR3 is 14 amino acids. CDR3 nucleotides: TGTGCCAGCAGCAGACAGCGGGAGCAAGAGACCCAGTACTTC. This sequence encodes CASSRQREQETQYF.

This clonotype was picked up a small number of times. J is TRBJ2-5 and V is TRBV29-1; D is undetermined. The V gene lost 4 bases and the J gene lost 7 bases, with 13 bases spanning the gap. The CDR3 runs to 12 residues. Germline V lookup: CDR1 SQVTM, CDR2 ANQGSEA. As DNA, the CDR3 is TGCAGCGTTGCTTCTTTTGTCGGGACCCAGTACTTC. As protein: CSVASFVGTQYF.

On this clonotype itself: A much larger clone sits a single nucleotide away, making a read error possible. The J gene is TRBJ2-3, the V gene TRBV10-3; D gene unclear. The V gene's germline CDR1 is ENHRY and CDR2 SYGVKD. This CDR3 is built from 11 residues. V dropped 5 bases and J dropped 4 bases, with 4 bases sitting between them. The chain's CDR3 is CAISKADTQYF. The CDR3 DNA reads TGTGCCATCAGTAAGGCAGATACGCAGTATTTT.

The CDR3 protein is CASSLFQGAGANVLTF. The CDR3 DNA reads as TGTGCCAGCAGCTTATTCCAGGGGGCCGGGGCCAACGTCCTGACTTTC. This sequence joins TRBV11-2 and TRBJ2-6; TRBD1 matches 8 bases. After removal of 2 bases from V and 4 bases from J, the junction contained 4 bases not matched to a gene. The CDR3 consists of 16 residues. Germline V gene data show CDR1 as SGHAT and CDR2 as FQNNGV.

The V and J genes are TRBV10-2 and TRBJ2-1; TRBD1 matches 8 bases. The V gene end was trimmed by 6 bases and the J gene end by 6 bases; junction bases not matched to a gene: 7. The CDR3 contains 14 residues. Germline-derived CDR1 and CDR2 are WSHSY and SAAADI. In nucleotides, the CDR3 is TGCGCCAGCAGGATAGGACAGGGAGGCAATGAGCAGTTCTTC. Amino acids: CASRIGQGGNEQFF.

Ten or more counts support this clonotype. V is TRBV12-3 or TRBV12-4 and J is TRBJ2-7; D ambiguous. Trimming removed 3 bases at V and 6 bases at J, with 9 bases between. The CDR3 is 12 residues long. The DNA of the CDR3 is TGTGCCAGCAGTTTGGACCGATTCGAGCAGTACTTC. Its protein is CASSLDRFEQYF.

The J gene is TRBJ2-2, the V gene TRBV20-1; D is possibly TRBD1 or TRBD2 (7 bases each). V was trimmed by 3 bases and J by 1 base, leaving 18 bases between them. This CDR3 spans 17 amino acids. CDR1 DFQATT and CDR2 SNEGSKA come from the germline V gene (reference sequence). The CDR3 DNA reads as TGCAGTGCTAGGCCCAGGGGGAGGGGGAGGAACACCGGGGAGCTGTTTTTT. Its protein product is CSARPRGRGRNTGELFF.

This chain uses TRBV28 with TRBJ2-1, with a weak D call TRBD1 (6 bases). Looked up from germline, CDR1 is MDHEN and CDR2 is SYDVKM. Trimming shortened V by 4 bases and J by 4 bases, and 11 bases separated the two germline ends. There are 14 residues in the CDR3. The CDR3 loop reads CASSSMGAYNEQFF. The DNA of the CDR3 is TGTGCCAGCAGTTCAATGGGGGCGTACAATGAGCAGTTCTTC.